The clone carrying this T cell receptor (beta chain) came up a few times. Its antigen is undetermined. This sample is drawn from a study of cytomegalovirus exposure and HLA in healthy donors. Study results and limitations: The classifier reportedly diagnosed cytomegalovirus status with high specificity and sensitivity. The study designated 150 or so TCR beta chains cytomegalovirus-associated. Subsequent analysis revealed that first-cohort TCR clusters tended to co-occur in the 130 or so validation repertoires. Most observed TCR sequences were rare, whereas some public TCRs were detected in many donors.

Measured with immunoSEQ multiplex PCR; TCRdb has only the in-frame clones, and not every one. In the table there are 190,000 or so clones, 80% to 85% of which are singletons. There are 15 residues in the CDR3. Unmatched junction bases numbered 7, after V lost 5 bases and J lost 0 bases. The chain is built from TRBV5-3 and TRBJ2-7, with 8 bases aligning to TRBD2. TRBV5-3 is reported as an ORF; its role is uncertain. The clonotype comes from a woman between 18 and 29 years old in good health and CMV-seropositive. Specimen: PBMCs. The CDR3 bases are TGTGCCAGAAGTAGCGGGGCTCCTCGCTCCTACGAGCAGTACTTC. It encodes CARSSGAPRSYEQYF.